Listed below are T cell receptor beta chains from one sample, sequenced in a study of T-cell memory formation after mild COVID-19. TCRdb ran MiXCR on the 5' RACE reads and lists one entry per CDR3 protein. The sample consists of 170,000 or so distinct CDR3 sequences, around a third of them appearing once. The source material was PBMCs or a T cell subset sorted from them (not recorded which). These receptors originate from an adult woman who had mild COVID-19 (a few samples of this study predate the infection). Cell type and time point are not known. The CDR3 runs from the conserved cysteine through the conserved F or W. D genes are given only for firm matches. Clone size, where shown, is once, few, many, or a class for clones that have expanded.

TRBD2	few	TRBV7-9	TRBJ2-1	TGTGCCAGCATCCCCCGGCGGGGGGCGTACAATGAGCAGTTCTTC	CASIPRRGAYNEQFF
TRBD2	few	TRBV12-3/TRBV12-4	TRBJ2-1	TGTGCCAGCAGTCCCTCGGGGCTAGCGGGTCACAATGAGCAGTTCTTC	CASSPSGLAGHNEQFF
NA	many	TRBV2	TRBJ2-3	TGTGCCAGCAAAGGGGCAGACACTAGCACAGATACGCAGTATTTT	CASKGADTSTDTQYF
NA	NA	TRBV20-1	TRBJ2-1	TGCAGTGCCCAAGGTGGGGTCTTAGGGTTCTTC	CSAQGGVLGFF
NA	NA	TRBV9	TRBJ2-7	TGTGCCAGCAGCGTAGGGGACCGCAAAGTGGGCGAGCAGTACTTC	CASSVGDRKVGEQYF
NA	NA	TRBV5-1	TRBJ1-2	TGCGCCAGCAGCAAGGGCGCCCAACGGGCTAACTATGGCTACACCTTC	CASSKGAQRANYGYTF
NA	few	TRBV7-6	TRBJ2-1	TGTGCCAGCAGCTACTCATGGGAGGAGCAGTTCTTC	CASSYSWEEQFF
NA	NA	TRBV7-8	TRBJ2-5	TGTGCCAGCAGCACCAAGGTGGGGATTGGAGAGACCCAGTACTTC	CASSTKVGIGETQYF
NA	NA	TRBV20-1	TRBJ1-4	TGCAGTGCTAGTCCAGGGGTTAATGAAAAACTGTTTTTT	CSASPGVNEKLFF
NA	few	TRBV4-1	TRBJ2-2	TGCGCCAGCAGCCAAGCCAGATCTCAAGGGACCGGGGAGCTGTTTTTT	CASSQARSQGTGELFF
TRBD1	NA	TRBV29-1	TRBJ2-1	TGCAGCGTTGGAGTCCAGGGGGCTACGAGTGAGCAGTTCTTC	CSVGVQGATSEQFF
NA	few	TRBV12-3/TRBV12-4	TRBJ1-5	TGTGCCAGCAGGCAGGGAGGCAATCAGCCCCAGCATTTT	CASRQGGNQPQHF
TRBD1	NA	TRBV3-1	TRBJ1-2	TGTGCCAGCAGATTCGGGACAGACTATGGCTACACCTTC	CASRFGTDYGYTF
TRBD1	NA	TRBV9	TRBJ1-6	TGTGCCAGCAGCCCCATGACAGGGAGTAATTCACCCCTCCACTTT	CASSPMTGSNSPLHF
NA	NA	TRBV5-5	TRBJ2-5	TGTGCCAGCAGCCAAGGGGGACATTGGAACTTC	CASSQGGHWNF
TRBD2	once	TRBV15	TRBJ2-1	TGTGCCACCAGCAGAGCTAGCGGGCCAAGATACTACAATGAGCAGTTCTTC	CATSRASGPRYYNEQFF
TRBD2	NA	TRBV30	TRBJ2-7	TGTGCCTGGGCCCTCGGTGGGACTAGCGGATACGAGCAGTACTTC	CAWALGGTSGYEQYF
NA	few	TRBV7-9	TRBJ2-5	TGTGCCAGCAGCTGGGACCCCGGGGAGACCCAGTACTTC	CASSWDPGETQYF
TRBD1	few	TRBV19	TRBJ2-5	TGTGCCAGTAGGACAGGGTCGATGGAGACCCAGTACTTC	CASRTGSMETQYF
NA	NA	TRBV7-8	TRBJ2-1	TGTGCCAGCAGCCCCTCGGGGTTGAGGGACTCCTACAATGAGCAGTTCTTC	CASSPSGLRDSYNEQFF
NA	NA	TRBV6-6	TRBJ1-1	TGTGCCAGCAGGGACAGAGAAGCTTTCTTT	CASRDREAFF
TRBD1	few	TRBV4-1	TRBJ2-4	TGCGCCAGCAGCCTGGGACAGGGGAAAAACATTCAGTACTTC	CASSLGQGKNIQYF
NA	NA	TRBV19	TRBJ2-2	TGTGCCAGTAGTATTTATCCCGGGGAGCTGTTTTTT	CASSIYPGELFF
NA	NA	TRBV30	TRBJ2-5	TGTGCCTGGAGTGCTCCAGAGGGTTATGAGACCCAGTACTTC	CAWSAPEGYETQYF
NA	few	TRBV6-1	TRBJ2-7	TGTGCCAGCAGTGAATCCCACGGCCGCTACGAGCAGTACTTC	CASSESHGRYEQYF
TRBD1	NA	TRBV9	TRBJ1-2	TGTGCCAGCAGCGTAGGCGACAGGGGGTTCGGCTACACCTTC	CASSVGDRGFGYTF